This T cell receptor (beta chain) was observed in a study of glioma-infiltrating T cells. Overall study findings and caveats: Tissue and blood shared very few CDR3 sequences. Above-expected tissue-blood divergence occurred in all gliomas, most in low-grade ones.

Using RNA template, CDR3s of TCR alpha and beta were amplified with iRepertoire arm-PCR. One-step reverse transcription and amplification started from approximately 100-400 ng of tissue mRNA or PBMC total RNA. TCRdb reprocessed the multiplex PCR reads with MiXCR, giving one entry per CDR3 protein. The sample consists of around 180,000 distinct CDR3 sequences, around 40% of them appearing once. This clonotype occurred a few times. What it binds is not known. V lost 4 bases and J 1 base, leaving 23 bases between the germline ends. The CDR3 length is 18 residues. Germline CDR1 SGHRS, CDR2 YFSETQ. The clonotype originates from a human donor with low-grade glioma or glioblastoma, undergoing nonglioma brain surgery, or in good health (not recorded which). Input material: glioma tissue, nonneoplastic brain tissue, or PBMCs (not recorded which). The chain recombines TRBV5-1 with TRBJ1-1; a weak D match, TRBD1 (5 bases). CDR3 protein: CASSLSPGRWRGNTEAFF. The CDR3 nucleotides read TGCGCCAGCAGCCTGTCCCCCGGGCGCTGGAGGGGGAACACTGAAGCTTTCTTT.